This entry describes one T cell receptor beta chain. Antigen unknown. The same CDR3 also results from other DNA sequences found in this sample. The data stem from a study of shared clonotypes between healthy human individuals. Every donor, a Caucasian adult, lived in Nashville, Tennessee. This table comes from immunoSEQ multiplex PCR, and its TCRdb copy is limited to in-frame clones, with some not included. This table has about 2 million clones, 90% to 95% appearing once. Per the germline V gene, CDR1 is SNHLY and CDR2 is FYNNEI. This CDR3 is 11 amino acids long. Trimming left V 6 bases short and J 8 bases short, with 10 bases between. Study-wide findings and caveats: Unshared clonotypes carried lower generation probabilities than those common to all four donors.

This sequence joins TRBV2 and TRBJ1-1, with D perhaps matching TRBD1 (6 bases). The origin of this receptor is a man aged 18-30 years in good health. The specimen was naive CD4+ T cells sorted from blood. Subset in this sample: CD45RA+ positively selected. Here the CDR3 DNA reads TGTGCCAGCAGAGGGGGGACGGAAGCTTTCTTT. It translates to CASRGGTEAFF.